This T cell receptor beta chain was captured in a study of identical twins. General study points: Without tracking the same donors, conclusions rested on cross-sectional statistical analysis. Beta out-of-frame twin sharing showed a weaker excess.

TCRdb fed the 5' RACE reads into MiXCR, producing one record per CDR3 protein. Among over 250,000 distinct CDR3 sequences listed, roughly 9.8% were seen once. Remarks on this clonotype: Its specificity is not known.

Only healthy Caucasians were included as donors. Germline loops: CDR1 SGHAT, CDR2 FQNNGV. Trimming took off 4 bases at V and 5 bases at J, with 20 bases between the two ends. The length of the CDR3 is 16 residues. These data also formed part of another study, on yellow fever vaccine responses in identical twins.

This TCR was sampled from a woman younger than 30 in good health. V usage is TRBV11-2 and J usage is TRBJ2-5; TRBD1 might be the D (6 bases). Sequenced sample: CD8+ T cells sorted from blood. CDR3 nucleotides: TGTGCCAGCAGCTCAGGGGCGGCGGTCACAGTGGAGACCCAGTACTTC. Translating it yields CASSSGAAVTVETQYF.